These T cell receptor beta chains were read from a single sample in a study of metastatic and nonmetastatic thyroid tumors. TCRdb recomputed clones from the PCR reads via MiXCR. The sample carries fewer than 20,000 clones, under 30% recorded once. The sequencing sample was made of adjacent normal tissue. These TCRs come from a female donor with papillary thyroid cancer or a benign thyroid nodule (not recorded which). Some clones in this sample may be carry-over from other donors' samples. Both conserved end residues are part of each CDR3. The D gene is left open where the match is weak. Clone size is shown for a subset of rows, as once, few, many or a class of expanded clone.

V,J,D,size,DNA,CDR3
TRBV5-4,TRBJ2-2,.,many,TGTGCCAGCAGCGGCTCGGGGACGAACACCGGGGAGCTGTTTTTT,CASSGSGTNTGELFF
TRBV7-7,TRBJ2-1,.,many,TGTGCTAGCAGCATTTCTAGCGCCAATGAGCAGTTCTTC,CASSISSANEQFF
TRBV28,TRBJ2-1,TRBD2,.,TGTGCCAGCAGCTTAGAGACTAGCGGCGACTTAAATGAGCAGTTCTTC,CASSLETSGDLNEQFF
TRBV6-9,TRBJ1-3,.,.,TGTGCCAGCAGTTACGACAGGTCTGTAAACAACATATATTTT,CASSYDRSVNNIYF
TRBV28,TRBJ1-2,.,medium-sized,TGTGCCAGCACCACTACCGCGGTACGGTATGGCTACACCTTC,CASTTTAVRYGYTF
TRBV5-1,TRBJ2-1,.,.,TGCGCCAGCAGCATGTCAAGCACCTACAATTGGCAGTTCTTC,CASSMSSTYNWQFF
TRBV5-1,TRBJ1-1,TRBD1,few,TGCGCCAGCAGCTTGTCCCTGACAGGGAGTACTGAAGCTTTCTTT,CASSLSLTGSTEAFF
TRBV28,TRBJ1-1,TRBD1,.,TGTGCCAGCAGTCCCTCCGGGACAGGGAACACTGAAGCTTTCTTT,CASSPSGTGNTEAFF
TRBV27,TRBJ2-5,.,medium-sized,TGTGCCAGCAGTCGCGGGGGCGGGGAGACCCAGTACTTC,CASSRGGGETQYF
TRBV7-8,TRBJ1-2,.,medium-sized,TGTGCCAGCAGCCCCGACGGGGGTGGTAACTATGGCTACACCTTC,CASSPDGGGNYGYTF
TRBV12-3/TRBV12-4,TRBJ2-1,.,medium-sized,TGTGCCAGCAGTTTAGGGGACAATGAGCAGTTCTTC,CASSLGDNEQFF
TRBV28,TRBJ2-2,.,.,TGTGCCCGCAGTTTTCGGACAACCGGGGAGATGTTTTTT,CARSFRTTGEMFF
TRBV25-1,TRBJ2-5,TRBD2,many,TGTGCCAGCAGTGCGATAGGACTAGCGGGAGCTGAGACCCAGTACTTC,CASSAIGLAGAETQYF
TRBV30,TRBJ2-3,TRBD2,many,TGTGCCTGGAGCCCCGGACTAGCCCTCTGGATCACAGATACGCAGTATTTT,CAWSPGLALWITDTQYF
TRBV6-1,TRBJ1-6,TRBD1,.,TGTGCCAGCAGCCCAGGGGGCTCAGCCCTCCACTTT,CASSPGGSALHF
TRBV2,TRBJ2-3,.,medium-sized,TGTGCCAGCAGTTTGGGACTCTCTAGCACAGATACGCAGTATTTT,CASSLGLSSTDTQYF
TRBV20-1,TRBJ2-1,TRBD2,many,TGCGGGACTACCTCCTACAATGAGCAGTTCTTC,CGTTSYNEQFF
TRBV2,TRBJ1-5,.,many,TGTGCCAGCACACGGGACCCCCTATACACTAGCAATCAGCCCCAGCATTTT,CASTRDPLYTSNQPQHF
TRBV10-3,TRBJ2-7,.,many,TGTGCCACCACACCATTAATGCCCTTGTTATCCTACGAGCAGTACTTC,CATTPLMPLLSYEQYF
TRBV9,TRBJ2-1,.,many,TGTGCCAGCAGCGTTGGGCGCGGGACGGCATCCTACAATGAGCAGTTCTTC,CASSVGRGTASYNEQFF
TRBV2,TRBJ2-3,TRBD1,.,TGTGCCAGCAGGACCCACGGGACAGGGTCCCCAGATACGCAGTATTTT,CASRTHGTGSPDTQYF
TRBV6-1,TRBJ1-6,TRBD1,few,TGTGCCAGCAGCTGGACAGGGGGCTATAATTCACCCCTCCACTTT,CASSWTGGYNSPLHF
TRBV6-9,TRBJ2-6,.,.,TGTGCCAGCAGTAATAGTGGACTAGGGGGAGCAGGGGCCATCGTCCTGACTTTC,CASSNSGLGGAGAIVLTF
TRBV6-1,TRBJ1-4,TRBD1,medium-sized,TGTGCCAGCAGACAGGGGGGGAATGAAAAACTGTTTTTT,CASRQGGNEKLFF
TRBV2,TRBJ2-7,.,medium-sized,TGTGCCAGCAGTGAACCGAACTACGAGCAGTACTTC,CASSEPNYEQYF
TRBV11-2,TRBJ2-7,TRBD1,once,TGTGCCAGCAGCCCGGACAGGGGGCCAGGCGAGCAGTACTTC,CASSPDRGPGEQYF
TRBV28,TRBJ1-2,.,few,TGTGCCAGCAGCGGATACCCCGGGTTCACCTTC,CASSGYPGFTF
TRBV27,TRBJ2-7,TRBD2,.,TGTGCCAGCAGTTTCATCCTGTCAGCGGACACGTTACTAGCGCGAGGGTACGAGCAGTACTTC,CASSFILSADTLLARGYEQYF
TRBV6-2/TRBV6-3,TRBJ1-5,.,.,TGTGCCAGCAGTTATACGGATCCTCAGCCCCAGCATTTT,CASSYTDPQPQHF